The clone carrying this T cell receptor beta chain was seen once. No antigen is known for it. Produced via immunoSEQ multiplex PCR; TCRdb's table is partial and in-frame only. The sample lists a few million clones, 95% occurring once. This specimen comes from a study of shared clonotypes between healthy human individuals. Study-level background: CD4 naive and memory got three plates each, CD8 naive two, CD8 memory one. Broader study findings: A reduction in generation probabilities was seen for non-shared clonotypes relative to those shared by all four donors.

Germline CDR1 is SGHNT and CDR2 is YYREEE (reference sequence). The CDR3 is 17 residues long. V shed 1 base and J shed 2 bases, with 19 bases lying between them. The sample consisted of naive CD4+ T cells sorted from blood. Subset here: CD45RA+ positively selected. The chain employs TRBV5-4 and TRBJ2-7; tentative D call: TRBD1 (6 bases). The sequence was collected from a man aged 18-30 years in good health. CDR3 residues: CASSLNRARYLTYEQYF. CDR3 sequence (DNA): TGTGCCAGCAGCTTGAACAGGGCACGGTATCTGACCTACGAGCAGTACTTC.